This T cell receptor beta chain was sequenced in a study of graft-versus-host responses after intestinal transplantation (dated by TCRdb to the early 2020s). Regarding the study in general: Recipients received multivisceral, liver-intestinal, or isolated intestinal transplants. Anti-thymocyte globulin induction was given to all recipients, followed by maintenance tacrolimus and steroids for roughly 3 years. Graft-versus-host and host-versus-graft alloreactive T cell clones were tracked in the graft, circulation and bone marrow after intestinal transplantation using bulk TCR-beta CDR3 sequencing. To identify alloreactive clones, pre-transplant mixed lymphocyte reaction products were sequenced and then compared with unstimulated pre-transplant donor and recipient T cells. The cohort enrolled some 23 intestinal transplant recipients including one retransplant, and 3 patients lacking pretransplant specimens were excluded. Donor T cell macrochimerism was defined as a peak of at least 4% donor T cells among recipient peripheral blood mononuclear cells. Samples from three later patients were sequenced in-house on an Illumina MiSeq with MiXCR processing rather than by the commercial service.

There are 16 amino acids in the CDR3, from cysteine to phenylalanine inclusive. Only the CDR3 portion is preserved as DNA: 48 bases, with reading frame beginning at the first base. Cut back by 5 bases and 5 bases, the V and J ends lie 19 bases apart. CDR1 and CDR2 (SEHNR, FQNEAQ) derive from the germline V gene (reference sequence). As for this clone: The antigen it binds to is not known. No base-level quality is on record; no much larger clone is a single base apart.

What this sample's time point label stands for: cells obtained before transplantation from donor or recipient. CD3+CD4+ and CD3+CD8+ populations were FACS-sorted from unstimulated pre-transplant donor and recipient cells taken from spleen or lymph nodes. What the study reported, not specific to this receptor: Peak levels of circulating GvH clones were associated with declines in HvG clones early after transplant. In the allografts of patients with donor T cell macrochimerism, GvH to HvG T cell clonal ratios were high. Conclusions were limited by the relatively low number and heterogeneity of intestinal transplant patients. GvH clones were detected in recipient bone marrow, and some of these GvH clones were observed earlier in ileal mucosa or blood, consistent with an intestinal mucosal origin.

Library generation was performed with the immunoSEQ multiplex PCR assay. For most patients, genomic DNA was isolated with the Qiagen DNeasy Blood and Tissue Kit and sent frozen to Adaptive Biotechnologies for TCR sequencing. High-throughput TCR-beta CDR3 sequencing of genomic DNA from most patients was performed by Adaptive Biotechnologies. Turning to the authors' computational methods: Adaptive's ImmunoSEQ software supplied the TCR sequencing data for about 18 patients, while MiXCR and VDJtools were used to process a few other patients. To correct CD4 versus CD8 sorting errors, any sequence found in both subsets at a frequency ratio below 5:1 was removed. CDR3 nucleotide sequences shared between donor and recipient were removed because their origin could not be assigned. At least 2-fold expansion over unstimulated cells and a minimum CFSE-low frequency of 0.002% (template counts) or 0.001% (read counts) were required for clones to be classified as alloreactive. Clones were considered mappable if detected in sequenced pre-transplant spleen, lymph node, or MLR CFSE-low populations of the donor or recipient. Cumulative frequency of alloreactive clones was calculated as a percentage of all sequences weighted by copy number. TCRdb limited this immuneACCESS table to in-frame rearrangements with V and J called. A share of clones is missing; checked studies link under half to unresolved V genes, and the rest is unexplained. That table supplies the V and J calls and clone size; D and trimming were determined from the DNA. For this sample there are about 86,000 clones; around 86% appear just once. Of the sample, 17% is held by the ten largest clones.

Recombination joined TRBV7-9 with TRBJ2-1; the D gene is possibly TRBD1 or TRBD2, each agreeing over 6 bases. The sequenced sample was unstimulated CD8+ T cells sorted from spleen or lymph node cells, obtained before intestinal transplant. This TCR was sampled from a human donor who received an intestinal transplant. CDR3 protein: CASSLGRGGSHNEQFF. The DNA sequence follows: TGTGCCAGCAGCCTCGGAAGAGGGGGGTCCCACAATGAGCAGTTCTTC.